This TCR beta chain was sequenced during a study of CD8+CD57+ T cells in acquired aplastic anemia. For the study at large: CD4+ and CD8+ cells, once sorted, gave DNA averaging roughly 3.2 ug.

The CDR3 is made up of 13 amino acids. The germline V and J ends were trimmed by 11 bases and 0 bases, with 10 bases remaining between them. Germline V gene lookup returns CDR1 MNHNS and CDR2 SASEGT. About this clonotype itself: Because the CDR3 is missing its conserved closing phenylalanine or tryptophan, this is likely a read error.

The template used for profiling TCR beta VDJ and CDR3 was genomic DNA. TCRdb re-analysed the reads in MiXCR, keeping a single row per CDR3 protein. The sample lists under 200,000 distinct CDR3 sequences, 45% to 55% occurring once. An expansion of CD8+CD57+ cells by flow cytometry had been shown in patients chosen for sequencing. With no exception, the patients had severe acquired aplastic anemia. Patients were therapy-naive when their blood was sampled. Sequencing used sorted CD4+, CD8+, or CD8+CD57+ T cells (not recorded which) from PBMCs. The TCR originated in a human donor with aplastic anemia. The rearrangement uses TRBV6-1 and TRBJ2-2, with a possible D match to TRBD2 (5 bases). CDR3 sequence: CAPRGTNTGELFL. CDR3 nucleotide sequence: TGTGCCCCCCGGGGAACGAACACCGGGGAGCTGTTTCTT.